The sequence of this TCR beta chain was determined in a study of identical twins. Points from the study as a whole: Fewer insertions were carried by abundant cord blood beta clonotypes, but none was seen in memory repertoires. Models underestimated out-of-frame TCR alpha sharing in monozygotic twins.

This clonotype was detected many times. Its antigen is as yet unknown. Unique molecular identifiers were present on cDNA, and template switching added a universal primer site. TCRdb passed the 5' RACE reads through MiXCR, listing each CDR3 protein once. The sample yields some 660,000 distinct CDR3 sequences, 8.6% seen once. The same sample was also used in a study of yellow fever vaccine responses in identical twins. That study adds: Twins showed a vaccine T cell response that reportedly seemed partly convergent, partly personalized.

This receptor was identified in a woman between 18 and 29 years old in good health. What was sequenced was PBMCs.

CDR3 coding DNA: TGCAGTGTTCGCGGGCGGGCCGATTACGAGCAGTACTTC. Translating it yields CSVRGRADYEQYF. The chain links TRBV20-1 to TRBJ2-7; tentatively, D is TRBD2 (5 bases). The V gene lost 7 bases and the J gene lost 4 bases, with 17 bases spanning the gap. Looked up from germline, CDR1 is DFQATT and CDR2 is SNEGSKA (reference sequence). The CDR3 is 13 amino acids.